These T cell receptor beta chains were read from a single sample in a study of graft-versus-host responses after intestinal transplantation. TCRdb's table, derived via immunoSEQ multiplex PCR, lists solely in-frame clones and lacks some. The data contain several thousand clones, more than 70% of them singletons. Here the sequenced sample was ileum tissue, taken around 120 days after intestinal transplantation. These receptor sequences come from a human patient who received an intestinal transplant, so some T cells may come from the graft donor. CDR3s leave out the opening cysteine and the closing phenylalanine or tryptophan. D genes are given only for firm matches.

J gene | V gene | D gene | CDR3 protein
TRBJ2-3 | TRBV5-1 | TRBD1 | ASSRTGYTDTQY
. | TRBV4-2 | . | ASSQEASSYEQY
TRBJ1-2 | TRBV29-1 | . | RVGDGYGYT
. | TRBV2 | . | ASAIRVSYEQY
TRBJ1-2 | TRBV9 | . | ASSPPRDSTYGYT
TRBJ1-2 | TRBV5-1 | TRBD1 | ASSLWGTGYGYT
TRBJ1-5 | TRBV2 | . | ASSEQGNQPQH
TRBJ1-6 | TRBV5-6 | . | ASSFSSPLH
TRBJ2-2 | TRBV13 | . | ASSFQGGEGDTGELF
TRBJ2-5 | TRBV6-1 | TRBD1 | ASSADPTGVRETQY
TRBJ2-5 | TRBV5-1 | TRBD2 | ASSLLAGEETQY
TRBJ2-1 | TRBV7-9 | . | ASTLRGGENNEQF
TRBJ1-3 | TRBV19 | TRBD1 | ASSIDDRAGNTIY
TRBJ2-7 | TRBV25-1 | . | ASSDQATYEQY
TRBJ1-5 | TRBV29-1 | TRBD1 | SVRQGRNQPQH
TRBJ2-7 | TRBV2 | TRBD2 | ASSGTSGNYEQY
TRBJ1-6 | TRBV6-5 | . | ASSTQRSNSPLH
TRBJ2-5 | TRBV20-1 | . | SASDETQY
TRBJ2-7 | TRBV18 | TRBD1 | ASSPGQGDEQY
TRBJ2-5 | TRBV5-4 | . | ASRSDLGYQETQY
TRBJ1-6 | TRBV28 | . | ASRRPGPRMGNSPLH
TRBJ2-7 | TRBV28 | TRBD1 | ASRMTGKFDEQY
TRBJ2-5 | TRBV28 | TRBD1 | ASSVTGYLETQY
TRBJ2-7 | TRBV27 | . | ASSPRGLPLYEQY
TRBJ1-1 | TRBV6-5 | . | ATHREAGEAF
TRBJ1-6 | TRBV5-1 | . | ASSLVGATNSPLH